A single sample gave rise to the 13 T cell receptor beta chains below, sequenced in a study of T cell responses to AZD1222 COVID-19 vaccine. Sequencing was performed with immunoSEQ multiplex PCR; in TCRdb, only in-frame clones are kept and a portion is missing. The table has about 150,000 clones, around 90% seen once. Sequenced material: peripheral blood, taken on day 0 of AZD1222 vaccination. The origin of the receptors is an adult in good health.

CDR3 loop: CATSRRGQGVGQPQHF. The CDR3 DNA sequence: TGTGCCACCAGCCGAAGGGGGCAGGGCGTGGGACAGCCCCAGCATTTT. The chain has TRBV15 and TRBJ1-5, with 7 positions matching TRBD1. The V gene's germline CDR1 is LNHNV and CDR2 YYDKDF (reference sequence). The CDR3 totals 16 residues. J lost 7 bases, V lost 5 bases, and 14 bases had no gene match.

Here the CDR3 DNA reads TGTGCCAGCAGTTACTCGAATTTTTTGGGGGAACCTTCCTACGAGCAGTACTTC. Translation: CASSYSNFLGEPSYEQYF. The chain has TRBV6-2 or TRBV6-3 and TRBJ2-7; tentatively, D is TRBD1 or TRBD2 (5 bases each). Germline CDR1 reads MNHEY; CDR2 reads SVGEGT. Trimming pared 0 bases from V and 1 base from J, leaving 19 bases between. This CDR3 has 18 amino acids.

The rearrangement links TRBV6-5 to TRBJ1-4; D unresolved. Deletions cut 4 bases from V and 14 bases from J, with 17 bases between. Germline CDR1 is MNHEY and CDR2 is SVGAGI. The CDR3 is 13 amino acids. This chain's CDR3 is CASSSHAGGKLFF. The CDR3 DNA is TGTGCCAGCAGTTCCCACGCCGGTGGAAAGCTGTTTTTT.

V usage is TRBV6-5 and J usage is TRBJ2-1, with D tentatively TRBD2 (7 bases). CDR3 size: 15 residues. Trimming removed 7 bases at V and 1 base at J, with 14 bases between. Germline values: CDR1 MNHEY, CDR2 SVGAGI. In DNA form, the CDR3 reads TGTGCCAGCATGGGCGGGGGCGCGTCCTACAATGAGCAGTTCTTC. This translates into CASMGGGASYNEQFF.

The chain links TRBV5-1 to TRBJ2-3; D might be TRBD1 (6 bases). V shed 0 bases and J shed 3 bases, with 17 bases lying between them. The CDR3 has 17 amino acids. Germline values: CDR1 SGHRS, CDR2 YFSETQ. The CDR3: CASSLGPRGRGTDTQYF. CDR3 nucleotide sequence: TGCGCCAGCAGCTTGGGTCCCAGGGGCAGAGGAACAGATACGCAGTATTTT.

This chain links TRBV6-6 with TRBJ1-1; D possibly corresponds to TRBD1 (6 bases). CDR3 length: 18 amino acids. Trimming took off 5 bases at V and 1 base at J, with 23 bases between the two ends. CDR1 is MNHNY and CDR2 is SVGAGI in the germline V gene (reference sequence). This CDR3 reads CASSHNPGTPFSNTEAFF. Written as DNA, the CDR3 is TGTGCCAGCAGTCATAACCCAGGGACACCCTTTTCGAACACTGAAGCTTTCTTT.

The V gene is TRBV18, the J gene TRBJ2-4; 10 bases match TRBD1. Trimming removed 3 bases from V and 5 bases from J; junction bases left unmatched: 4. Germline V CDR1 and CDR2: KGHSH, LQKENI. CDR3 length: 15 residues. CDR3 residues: CASSPGQGYENIQYF. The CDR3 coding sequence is TGTGCCAGCTCACCGGGACAGGGGTATGAAAACATTCAGTACTTC.

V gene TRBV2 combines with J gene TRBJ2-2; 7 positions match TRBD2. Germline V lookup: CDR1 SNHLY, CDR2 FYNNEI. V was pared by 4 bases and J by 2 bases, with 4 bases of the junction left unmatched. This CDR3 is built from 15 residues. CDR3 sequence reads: CASSARGRNTGELFF. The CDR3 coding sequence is TGTGCCAGCAGTGCCCGCGGGAGAAACACCGGGGAGCTGTTTTTT.

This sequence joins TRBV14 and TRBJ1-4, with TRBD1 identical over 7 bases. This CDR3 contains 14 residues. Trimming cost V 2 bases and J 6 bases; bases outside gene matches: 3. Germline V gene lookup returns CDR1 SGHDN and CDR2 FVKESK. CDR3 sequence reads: CASSQTGVDEKLFF. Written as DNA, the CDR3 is TGTGCCAGCAGCCAAACAGGGGTTGATGAAAAACTGTTTTTT. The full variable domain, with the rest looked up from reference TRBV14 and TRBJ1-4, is EAGVTQFPSHSVIEKGQTVTLRCDPISGHDNLYWYRRVMGKEIKFLLHFVKESKQDESGMPNNRFLAERTGGTYSTLKVQPAELEDSGVYFCASSQTGVDEKLFFGSGTQLSVL.

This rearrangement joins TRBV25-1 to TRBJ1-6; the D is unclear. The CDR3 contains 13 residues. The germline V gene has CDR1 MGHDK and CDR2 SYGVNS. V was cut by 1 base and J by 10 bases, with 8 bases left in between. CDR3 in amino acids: CASSEFERSPLHF. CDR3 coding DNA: TGTGCCAGCAGTGAATTCGAGCGGTCACCCCTCCACTTT.

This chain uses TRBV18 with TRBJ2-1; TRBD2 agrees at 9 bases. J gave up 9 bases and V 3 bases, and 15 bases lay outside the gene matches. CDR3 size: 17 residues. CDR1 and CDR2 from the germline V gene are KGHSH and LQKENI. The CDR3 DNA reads TGTGCCAGCTCACCTCTACGCCCGGGACTAGCCGAGAGTGAGCAGTTCTTC. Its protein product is CASSPLRPGLAESEQFF.

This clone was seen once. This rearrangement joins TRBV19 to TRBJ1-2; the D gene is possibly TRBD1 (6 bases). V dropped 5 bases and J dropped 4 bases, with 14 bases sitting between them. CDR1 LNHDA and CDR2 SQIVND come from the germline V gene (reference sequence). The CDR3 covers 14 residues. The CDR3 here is CASSLSGVGYGYTF. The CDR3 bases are TGTGCCAGTAGTCTGTCAGGGGTGGGCTATGGCTACACCTTC.

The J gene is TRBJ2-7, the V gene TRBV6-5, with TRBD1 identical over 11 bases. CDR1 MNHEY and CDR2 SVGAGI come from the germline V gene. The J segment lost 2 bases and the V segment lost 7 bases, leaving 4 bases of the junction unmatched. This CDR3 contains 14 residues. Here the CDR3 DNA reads TGTGCCAGCAAACCGGGACAGGGGGCCTACGAGCAGTACTTC. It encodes CASKPGQGAYEQYF.